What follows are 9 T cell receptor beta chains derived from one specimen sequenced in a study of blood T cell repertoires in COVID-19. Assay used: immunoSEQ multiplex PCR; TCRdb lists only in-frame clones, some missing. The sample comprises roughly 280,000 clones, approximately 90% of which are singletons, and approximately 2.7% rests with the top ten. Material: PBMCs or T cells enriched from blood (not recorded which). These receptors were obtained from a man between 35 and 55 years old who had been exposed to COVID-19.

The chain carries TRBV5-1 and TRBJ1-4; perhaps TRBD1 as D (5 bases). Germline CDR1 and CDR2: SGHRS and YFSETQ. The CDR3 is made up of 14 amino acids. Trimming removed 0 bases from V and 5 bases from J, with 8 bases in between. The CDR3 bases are TGCGCCAGCAGCTTGGGAGGACAAAATGAAAAACTGTTTTTT. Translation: CASSLGGQNEKLFF. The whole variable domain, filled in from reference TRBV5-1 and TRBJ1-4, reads KAGVTQTPRYLIKTRGQQVTLSCSPISGHRSVSWYQQTPGQGLQFLFEYFSETQRNKGNFPGRFSGRQFSNSRSEMNVSTLELGDSALYLCASSLGGQNEKLFFGSGTQLSVL.

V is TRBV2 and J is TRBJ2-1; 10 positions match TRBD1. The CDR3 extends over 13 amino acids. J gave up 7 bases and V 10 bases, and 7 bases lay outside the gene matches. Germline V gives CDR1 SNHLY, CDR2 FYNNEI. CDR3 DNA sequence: TGTGCCACTGGACAGGGGGTACCAAATGAGCAGTTCTTC. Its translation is CATGQGVPNEQFF.

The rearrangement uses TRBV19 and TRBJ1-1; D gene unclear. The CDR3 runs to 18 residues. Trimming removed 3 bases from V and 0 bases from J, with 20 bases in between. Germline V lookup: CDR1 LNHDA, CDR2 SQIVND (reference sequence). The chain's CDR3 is CASSIGRRESILNTEAFF. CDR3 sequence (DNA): TGTGCCAGTAGTATCGGGAGGAGGGAGTCGATCCTGAACACTGAAGCTTTCTTT.

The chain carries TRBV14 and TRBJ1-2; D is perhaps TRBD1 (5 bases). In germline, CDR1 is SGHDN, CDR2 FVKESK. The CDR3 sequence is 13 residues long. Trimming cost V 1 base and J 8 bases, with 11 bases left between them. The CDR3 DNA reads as TGTGCCAGCAGCCAAGCGCACCGGACAGGCTACACCTTC. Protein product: CASSQAHRTGYTF.

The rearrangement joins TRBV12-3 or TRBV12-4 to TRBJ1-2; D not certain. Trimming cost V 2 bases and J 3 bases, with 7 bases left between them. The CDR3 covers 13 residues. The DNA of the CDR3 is TGTGCCAGCAGTTTACTAGGATACTATGGCTACACCTTC. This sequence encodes CASSLLGYYGYTF.

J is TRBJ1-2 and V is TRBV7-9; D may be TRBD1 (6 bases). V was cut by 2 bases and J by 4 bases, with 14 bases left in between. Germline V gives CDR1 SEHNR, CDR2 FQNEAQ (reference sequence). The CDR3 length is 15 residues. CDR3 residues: CASSLSWDNSYGYTF. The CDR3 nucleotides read TGTGCCAGCAGCTTATCTTGGGACAATAGCTATGGCTACACCTTC.

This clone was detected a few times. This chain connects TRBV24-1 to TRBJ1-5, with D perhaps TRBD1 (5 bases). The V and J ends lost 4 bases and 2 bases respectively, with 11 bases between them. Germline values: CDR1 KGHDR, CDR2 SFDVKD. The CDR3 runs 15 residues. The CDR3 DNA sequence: TGTGCCACCAGTGAGCCAGGGATGGGCAATCAGCCCCAGCATTTT. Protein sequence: CATSEPGMGNQPQHF.

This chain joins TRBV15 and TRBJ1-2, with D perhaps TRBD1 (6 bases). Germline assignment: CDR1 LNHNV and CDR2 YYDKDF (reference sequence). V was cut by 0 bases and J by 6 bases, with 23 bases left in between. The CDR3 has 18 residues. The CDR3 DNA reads TGTGCCACCAGCAGAGACCTTTTAACTCAGGGGATCTTACATGGCTACACCTTC. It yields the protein CATSRDLLTQGILHGYTF.

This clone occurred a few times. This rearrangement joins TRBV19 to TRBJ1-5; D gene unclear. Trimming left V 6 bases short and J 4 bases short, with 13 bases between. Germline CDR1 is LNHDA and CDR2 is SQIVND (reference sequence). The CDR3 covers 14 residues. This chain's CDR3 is CASRALSWNQPQHF. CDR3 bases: TGTGCCAGTAGGGCTCTTTCGTGGAATCAGCCCCAGCATTTT.